The clone carrying this TCR beta chain appeared a few times. Its antigen remains unknown. The CDR3 is 12 amino acids. The V end lost 4 bases, the J end lost 1 base, and 4 bases lay between the germline ends. The germline V gene encodes CDR1 SNHLY and CDR2 FYNNEI. The primer mix had 60 Vbeta and 13 Jbeta primers. The repertoire was sequenced with immunoSEQ multiplex PCR; TCRdb's copy has only in-frame clones and lacks some. The table has about 150,000 clones, approximately 80% seen once. The entry originates in a study of cytomegalovirus exposure and HLA in healthy donors. Overall study context: When just under 400 donors were genotyped, 81% of them were found to fall in the Caucasian-associated ancestry cluster.

General study points: TCR beta V segments were, for the most part, productive about 90% or about 30% of the time in an earlier analysis.

Specimen: PBMCs. This clonotype originated in a male donor in good health and CMV-seronegative. The chain employs TRBV2 and TRBJ2-5; unclear D gene. The CDR3 sequence: CASSVVQETQYF. CDR3 in DNA: TGTGCCAGCAGTGTAGTCCAAGAGACCCAGTACTTC.